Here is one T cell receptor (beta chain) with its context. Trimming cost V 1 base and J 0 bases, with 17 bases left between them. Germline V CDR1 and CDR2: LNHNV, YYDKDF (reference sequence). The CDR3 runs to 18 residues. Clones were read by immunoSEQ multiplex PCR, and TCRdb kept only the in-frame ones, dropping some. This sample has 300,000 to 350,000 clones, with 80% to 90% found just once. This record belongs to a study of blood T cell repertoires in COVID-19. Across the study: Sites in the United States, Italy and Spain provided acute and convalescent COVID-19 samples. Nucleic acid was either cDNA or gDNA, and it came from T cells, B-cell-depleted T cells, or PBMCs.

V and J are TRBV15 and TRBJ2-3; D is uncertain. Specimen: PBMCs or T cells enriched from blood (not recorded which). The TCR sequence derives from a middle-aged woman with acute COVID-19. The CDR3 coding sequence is TGTGCCACCAGCAGAGTTGCGACTCTCGCCCCTAGCACAGATACGCAGTATTTT. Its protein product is CATSRVATLAPSTDTQYF. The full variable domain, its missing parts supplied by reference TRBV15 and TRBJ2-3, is DAMVIQNPRYQVTQFGKPVTLSCSQTLNHNVMYWYQQKSSQAPKLLFHYYDKDFNNEADTPDNFQSRRPNTSFCFLDIRSPGLGDTAMYLCATSRVATLAPSTDTQYFGPGTRLTVL.